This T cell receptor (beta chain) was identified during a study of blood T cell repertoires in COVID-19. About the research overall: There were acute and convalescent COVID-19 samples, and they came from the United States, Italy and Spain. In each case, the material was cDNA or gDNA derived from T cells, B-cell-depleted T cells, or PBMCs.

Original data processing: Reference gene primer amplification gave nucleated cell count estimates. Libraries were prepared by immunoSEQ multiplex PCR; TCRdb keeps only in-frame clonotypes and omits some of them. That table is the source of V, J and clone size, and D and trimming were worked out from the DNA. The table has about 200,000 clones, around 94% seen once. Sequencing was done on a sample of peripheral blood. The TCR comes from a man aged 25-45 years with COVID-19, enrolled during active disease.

The CDR3 protein is CASSELAGGRTDTQYF. DNA of the CDR3: TGTGCCAGCAGTGAGCTAGCGGGGGGGCGAACAGATACGCAGTATTTT. V and J are TRBV6-1 and TRBJ2-3; 12 bases match TRBD2. There are 16 residues in the CDR3. The V gene's germline CDR1 is MNHNS and CDR2 SASEGT. V lost 3 bases to trimming and J lost 3 bases; unmatched junction nucleotides: 4.